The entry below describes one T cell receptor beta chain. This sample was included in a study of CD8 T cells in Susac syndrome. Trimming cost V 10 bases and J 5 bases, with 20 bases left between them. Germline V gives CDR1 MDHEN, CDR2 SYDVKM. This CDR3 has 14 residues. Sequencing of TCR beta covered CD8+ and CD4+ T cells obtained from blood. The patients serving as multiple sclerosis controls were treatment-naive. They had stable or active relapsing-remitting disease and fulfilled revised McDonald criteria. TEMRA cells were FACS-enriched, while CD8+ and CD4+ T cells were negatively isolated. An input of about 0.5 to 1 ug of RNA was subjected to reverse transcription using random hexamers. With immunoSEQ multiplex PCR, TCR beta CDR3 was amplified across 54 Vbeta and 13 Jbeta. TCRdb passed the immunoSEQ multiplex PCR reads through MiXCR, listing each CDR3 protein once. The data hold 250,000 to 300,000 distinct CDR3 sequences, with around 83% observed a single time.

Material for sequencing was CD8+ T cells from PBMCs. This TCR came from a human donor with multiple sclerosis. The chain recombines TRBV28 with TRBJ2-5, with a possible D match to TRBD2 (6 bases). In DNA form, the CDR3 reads TGTGCCACCGGACGGGGGACTGGTAGGGAGACCCAGTACTTC. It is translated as CATGRGTGRETQYF.